The 13 T cell receptor beta chains below come from one sample, sequenced in a study of regulatory T cells in long-lasting Graves disease. Combining iRepertoire HTBI primers with Arm-PCR of CDR3 regions, the authors built TCR beta libraries. TCRdb used MiXCR to reprocess the multiplex PCR reads, holding one entry per CDR3 protein. The profile shows roughly 610,000 distinct CDR3 sequences, approximately 16% of them singletons. Time point denoted: newly diagnosed GD, antithyroid drugs for less than 3 months. PBMC RNA was the source of the TCR library. These same records also appear under a second study, on T cells in Graves' hyperthyroidism and ophthalmopathy.

The material was peripheral blood mononuclear cells (PBMCs), obtained at new diagnosis, from a patient treated with antithyroid drugs. Receptor source: a man aged 18 to 29 with Graves disease.

This clonotype was seen repeatedly, ten times or more. CDR3 sequence: CASSLAVSFTDTQYF. The CDR3 nucleotides are TGTGCCAGCAGTTTAGCGGTTTCATTCACAGATACGCAGTATTTT. V usage is TRBV28 and J usage is TRBJ2-3; D unclear. Deletions cut 2 bases from V and 2 bases from J, with 11 bases between. The V gene's germline CDR1 is MDHEN and CDR2 SYDVKM. CDR3 length equals 15 residues.

The sample holds a few counts of this clonotype. V gene TRBV7-9 combines with J gene TRBJ2-2, with D possibly being TRBD2 (6 bases). Germline lookup yields CDR1 SEHNR and CDR2 FQNEAQ (reference sequence). Trimming pared 1 base from V and 0 bases from J, leaving 15 bases between. The CDR3 spans 18 residues. CDR3 in DNA: TGTGCCAGCAGCTTAGTGCTAGCGAGAAAGTCGAACACCGGGGAGCTGTTTTTT. Translating gives CASSLVLARKSNTGELFF.

Remarks on this clonotype: This could be a read error, since a much larger clone is one nucleotide away. This chain uses TRBV6-1 with TRBJ2-7; D possibly corresponds to TRBD2 (5 bases). V lost 5 bases, J lost 2 bases, and 13 bases lay in between. Germline V CDR1 and CDR2: MNHNS, SASEGT. The length of the CDR3 is 14 residues. CDR3: CASSHDGVAYEQYF. The CDR3 nucleotides are TGTGCCAGCAGTCATGACGGGGTAGCCTACGAGCAGTACTTC.

This chain joins TRBV28 and TRBJ2-6; 8 positions match TRBD1. The CDR3 is made up of 16 amino acids. With 4 bases clipped from V and 4 bases from J, the junction kept 6 bases outside the gene matches. Germline-derived CDR1 and CDR2 are MDHEN and SYDVKM. The DNA for the CDR3 is TGTGCCAGCAGTTCTCAGGGGGCGGTCGGGGCCAACGTCCTGACTTTC. Residues: CASSSQGAVGANVLTF.

This clonotype occurred many times. This chain connects TRBV28 to TRBJ2-7, with a weak D call TRBD2 (7 bases). Germline V gene sequence: CDR1 MDHEN, CDR2 SYDVKM. Trimming cost V 4 bases and J 5 bases, with 18 bases left between them. The CDR3 contains 15 residues. This CDR3 is CASSSGGSGSHEQYF. The CDR3 DNA is TGTGCCAGCAGTTCGGGGGGCTCCGGGTCCCACGAGCAGTACTTC.

This rearrangement joins TRBV7-6 to TRBJ2-7; possibly TRBD2 for D (6 bases). Trimming cost V 1 base and J 1 base, with 14 bases left between them. The CDR3 runs 16 residues. CDR1 is SGHVS, CDR2 FNYEAQ, per germline. For the CDR3, the DNA is TGTGCCAGCAGCTTAGTTCAAGGGCGGGAATCCTACGAGCAGTACTTC. Its translation is CASSLVQGRESYEQYF.

This clonotype was counted between two and nine times. A much larger clone sits a single nucleotide away, making a read error possible. The chain recombines TRBV6-1 with TRBJ2-7, with D perhaps being TRBD1 or TRBD2 (5 bases each). The germline V gene encodes CDR1 MNHNS and CDR2 SASEGT. This CDR3 contains 14 residues. Trimming pared 5 bases from V and 2 bases from J, leaving 13 bases between. CDR3 region: CASSPGASAYEQYF. CDR3 sequence (DNA): TGTGCCAGCAGTCCCGGGGCCAGCGCCTACGAGCAGTACTTC.

Many counts were recorded for this clonotype. The chain has TRBV20-1 and TRBJ2-7, with TRBD1 identical over 7 bases. CDR1 and CDR2 (germline): DFQATT, SNEGSKA (reference sequence). There are 12 residues in the CDR3. J was trimmed by 5 bases and V by 5 bases; bases with no gene match: 6. DNA for the CDR3: TGCAGTGCTGGACGACAGGGCCACGAGCAGTACTTC. Protein product: CSAGRQGHEQYF.

This clonotype was detected ten times or more. This chain connects TRBV7-3 to TRBJ2-3, with 7 bases aligning to TRBD2. CDR1 and CDR2 (germline): SGHTA, FQGTGA. This CDR3 is 15 amino acids long. V trimming: 5 bases; J trimming: 2 bases; junction bases outside the gene matches: 7. The CDR3 here is CASSPGRGITDTQYF. CDR3 bases: TGTGCCAGCAGCCCTGGGCGGGGGATCACAGATACGCAGTATTTT.

This clonotype was picked up many times. V usage is TRBV5-8 and J usage is TRBJ1-6; D perhaps matches TRBD1 (5 bases). The germline CDR1 and CDR2 sequences are SGHTS and YDEGEE. Deletions cut 8 bases from V and 0 bases from J, with 12 bases between. This CDR3 has 15 residues. In DNA, the CDR3 is TGTGCCAGTTCCGGGACCAGCTCCTATAATTCACCCCTCCACTTT. Translation: CASSGTSSYNSPLHF.

This clonotype has at least ten counts. This CDR3 is CASSLAGERYEQYF. DNA of the CDR3: TGCGCCAGCAGCTTGGCGGGGGAAAGATACGAGCAGTACTTC. This chain links TRBV5-1 with TRBJ2-7; TRBD2 is a possible D gene (6 bases). CDR3 size: 14 residues. CDR1 is SGHRS, CDR2 YFSETQ, per germline. The germline V and J ends were trimmed by 0 bases and 4 bases, with 11 bases remaining between them.

The J gene is TRBJ1-5, the V gene TRBV13; D perhaps matches TRBD1 (5 bases). CDR1 and CDR2 (germline): PRHDT, FYEKMQ (reference sequence). Trimming took off 5 bases at V and 0 bases at J, with 14 bases between the two ends. The CDR3 extends over 16 amino acids. The DNA of the CDR3 is TGTGCCAGCAGCCATGGGGGAGCGGTTAGCAATCAGCCCCAGCATTTT. Its translation: CASSHGGAVSNQPQHF.

The table lists this clonotype with many counts. In DNA form, the CDR3 reads TGTGCCACCAGTGATGGGTACAGGGGGGAGTCCTACAATGAGCAGTTCTTC. It translates to CATSDGYRGESYNEQFF. The chain recombines TRBV24-1 with TRBJ2-1; TRBD1 agrees at 8 bases. This CDR3 contains 17 residues. J lost 1 base, V lost 3 bases, and 7 bases had no gene match. The germline V gene encodes CDR1 KGHDR and CDR2 SFDVKD.